This T cell receptor (beta chain) originates from a study of blood T cell repertoires in COVID-19. Study in general: Collection of acute and convalescent COVID-19 samples took place in the United States, Italy and Spain. PBMCs, B-cell-depleted T cells, or T cells were the source of the cDNA or gDNA that made up the material.

This CDR3 spans 15 amino acids. From germline, CDR1 is SGHTA and CDR2 FQGNSA. With V trimmed by 4 bases and J by 6 bases, 8 bases remained unmatched. Authors' processing steps: Counts of nucleated cells, estimated from reference gene primer amplification, were obtained. Only in-frame clones appear in the TCRdb table, and some are missing; sequencing was by immunoSEQ multiplex PCR. V, J and clone size reflect that table, while D and trimming were determined from the DNA. The sample contains over 100,000 clones, about 80% of which appear only once. The receptor's source is a man aged 55 to 70 with active or convalescent COVID-19. The J gene is TRBJ2-1, the V gene TRBV7-2; 8 bases match TRBD2. Sequencing was done on a sample of peripheral blood. CDR3 DNA sequence: TGTGCCAGCAGCTCCACCGGACTAGCTATCAATGAGCAGTTCTTC. Translated, it gives CASSSTGLAINEQFF.